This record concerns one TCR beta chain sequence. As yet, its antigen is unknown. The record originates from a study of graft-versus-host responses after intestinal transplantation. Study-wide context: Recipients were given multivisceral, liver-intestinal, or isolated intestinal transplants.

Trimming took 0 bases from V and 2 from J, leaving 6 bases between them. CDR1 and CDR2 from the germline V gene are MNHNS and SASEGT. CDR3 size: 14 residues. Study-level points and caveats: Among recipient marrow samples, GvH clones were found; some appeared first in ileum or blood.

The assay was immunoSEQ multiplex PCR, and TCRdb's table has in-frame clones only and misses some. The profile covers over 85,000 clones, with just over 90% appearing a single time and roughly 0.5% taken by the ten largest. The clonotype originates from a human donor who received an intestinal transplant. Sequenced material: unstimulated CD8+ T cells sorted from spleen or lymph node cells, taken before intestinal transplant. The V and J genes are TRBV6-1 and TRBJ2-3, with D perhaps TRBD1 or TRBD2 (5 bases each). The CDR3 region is CASSEAGTTDTQYF. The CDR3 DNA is TGTGCCAGCAGTGAAGCCGGGACCACAGATACGCAGTATTTT.